This TCR beta chain was found in a study of OX40 agonist ivuxolimab in advanced cancers. With respect to the entire study: Ivuxolimab was a fully human IgG2 agonistic monoclonal antibody targeting the costimulatory receptor OX40 (CD134). Intravenous ivuxolimab was administered to patients every 2 weeks at six dose levels: 0.01, 0.1, 0.3, 1.5, 3 and 10 mg/kg. Of the approximately 50 dose-escalation patients, hepatocellular carcinoma was present in about 20, melanoma in about 15, renal cell carcinoma in 9 and head and neck cancer in 9. A male proportion of roughly 85% and a mean age of about 60 years, ranging from about 23 to 79, were recorded for the dose-escalation cohort. Patients were allowed to have had prior anti-PD-1, anti-PD-L1 or anti-CTLA-4 therapy, and around two fifths of the dose-escalation patients had been treated with checkpoint inhibitors. Three dose-escalation patients achieved partial responses, one with hepatocellular carcinoma and two with cutaneous melanoma. Peripheral TCRbeta sequencing aimed to test whether ivuxolimab altered TCR sequence diversity and caused clonal T-cell expansion. The paper reports the monotherapy dose-escalation portion (N of about 54 patients) of the phase I ivuxolimab trial.

Compared with the rest of its sample, this clone is medium-sized (0.01 to 0.1%). Its binding antigen is unknown. Within one base of it there is no much larger clone, and no base qualities were kept. The trial excluded patients who had a history of autoimmune disease or were on systemic immunosuppression. In every dose cohort, peripheral blood was drawn for TCR sequencing at baseline, cycle 4 day 1, and cycle 7 day 1. The samples were taken from a phase I, first-in-human, multicenter, open-label dose-escalation trial of ivuxolimab. The trial enrolled adults with locally advanced or metastatic head and neck squamous cell, hepatocellular, melanoma or renal cell carcinoma. CD4+ and CD8+ T cells were sorted separately from peripheral blood before TCR sequencing. Genomic DNA was extracted from sorted cells for sequencing of the TCRbeta CDR3 region. TCRbeta CDR3 regions were sequenced using the immunoSEQ Assay. As stored in TCRdb, this immuneACCESS dataset retains in-frame rearrangements with V and J assigned. A fraction of the clones does not appear; measured against another copy, unresolved V genes explain less than half of the discrepancy, and the remainder lacks a known reason. The sample table shows around 57,000 clones, and roughly 90% are seen once. The leading ten clones occupy approximately 23% of the sample.

Trimming at the junction amounts to 1 base on V and 6 bases on J, and the germline ends lie 7 bases apart. The CDR3, cysteine through phenylalanine, is 13 amino acids long. The entry retains the CDR3 DNA only, 39 bases that are in frame from base 1. CDR1 and CDR2 are read off the germline V gene as SGHDT and YYEEEE. The paper's findings and limits, for the study overall: Which antigens the clonally expanded peripheral T cells were specific for was not determined. Low levels of normalized T-cell clonal expansion were also seen in some nonresponding patients. After ivuxolimab, expanded clones were on average more numerous among CD8+ T cells than among CD4+ T cells. In the 0.1-3.0 mg/kg groups, partial responders were among the patients with the lowest normalized peripheral clonal expansion, particularly in CD8+ T cells. At doses from 0.1 to 3.0 mg/kg, clonal expansion was seen in both CD4+ and CD8+ blood T cells between baseline and week 6.

The receptor comes from an adult with an advanced solid tumor such as melanoma, head and neck, liver or kidney cancer. The sequences come from CD4+ or CD8+ T cells sorted from blood, collected in a trial of the OX40 agonist ivuxolimab. The chain uses TRBV5-6 and TRBJ2-2; D gene: possibly TRBD2, on 6 matching bases. The sequenced DNA is TGTGCCAGCAGCTTGTGGGGGGCCGGGGAGCTGTTTTTT. Its translation reads: CASSLWGAGELFF. The full variable domain, with segments outside the CDR3 supplied by the reference TRBV5-6 and TRBJ2-2 proteins, appears as DAGVTQSPTHLIKTRGQQVTLRCSPKSGHDTVSWYQQALGQGPQFIFQYYEEEERQRGNFPDRFSGHQFPNYSSELNVNALLLGDSALYLCASSLWGAGELFFGEGSRLTVL.